Included here is one TCR beta chain sequence, with context. The sample is drawn from a study of blood T cell repertoires in COVID-19. In the source study's methods: Reference gene primer amplification gave nucleated cell count estimates. The data were produced by immunoSEQ multiplex PCR, yet TCRdb's version contains in-frame clones alone and is incomplete. The V and J calls and clone size come from that table; D and trimming were worked out from the DNA. This table holds 300,000 to 350,000 clones, around nine tenths found once. A Seattle source enrolled patients during active infection and followed them longitudinally. Germline V gene sequence: CDR1 SGDLS, CDR2 YYNGEE. This CDR3 contains 16 residues. V dropped 3 bases and J dropped 10 bases, with 25 bases sitting between them.

The origin of this receptor is a woman aged 70-85 years with COVID-19, enrolled during active disease. The sequenced material came from peripheral blood. The chain uses TRBV9 and TRBJ1-1; weak D call: TRBD1 (6 bases). Written as DNA, the CDR3 is TGTGCCAGCAGCGCGGTGGGGACATCCGGGACAAAACGAGCTTTCTTT. Encoded protein: CASSAVGTSGTKRAFF.